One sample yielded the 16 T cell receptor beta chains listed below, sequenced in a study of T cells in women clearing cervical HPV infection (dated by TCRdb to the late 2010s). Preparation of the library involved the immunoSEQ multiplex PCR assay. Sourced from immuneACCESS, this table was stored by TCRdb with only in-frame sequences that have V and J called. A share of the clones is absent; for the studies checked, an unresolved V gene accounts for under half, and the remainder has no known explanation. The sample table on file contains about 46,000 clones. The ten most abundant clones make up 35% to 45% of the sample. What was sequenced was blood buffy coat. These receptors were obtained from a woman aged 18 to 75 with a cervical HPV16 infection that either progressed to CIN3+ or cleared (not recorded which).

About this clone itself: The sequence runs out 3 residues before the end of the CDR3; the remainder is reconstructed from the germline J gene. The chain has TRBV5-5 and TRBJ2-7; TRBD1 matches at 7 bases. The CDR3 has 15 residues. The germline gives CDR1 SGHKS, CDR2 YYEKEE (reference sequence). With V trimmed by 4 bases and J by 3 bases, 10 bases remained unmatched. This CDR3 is CASSKIPGQLYEQYF. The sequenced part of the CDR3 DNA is TGTGCCAGCAGCAAGATTCCGGGACAGCTCTACGAG.

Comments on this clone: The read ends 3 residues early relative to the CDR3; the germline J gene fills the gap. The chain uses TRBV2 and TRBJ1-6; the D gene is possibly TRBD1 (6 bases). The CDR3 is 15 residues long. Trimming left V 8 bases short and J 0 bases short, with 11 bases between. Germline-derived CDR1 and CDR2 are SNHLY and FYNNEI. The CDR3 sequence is CASYDRSSYNSPLHF. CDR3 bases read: TGTGCCAGCTACGACAGGAGCTCCTATAATTCACCC.

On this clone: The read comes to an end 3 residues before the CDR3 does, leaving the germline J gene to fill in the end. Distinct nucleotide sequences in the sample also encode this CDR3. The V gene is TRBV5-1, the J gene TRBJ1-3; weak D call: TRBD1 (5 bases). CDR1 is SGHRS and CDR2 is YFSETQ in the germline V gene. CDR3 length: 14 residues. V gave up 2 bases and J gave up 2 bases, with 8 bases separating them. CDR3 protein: CASSFGGAGNTIYF. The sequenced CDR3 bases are TGCGCCAGCAGCTTTGGGGGGGCTGGAAACACC. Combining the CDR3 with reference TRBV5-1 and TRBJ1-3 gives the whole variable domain KAGVTQTPRYLIKTRGQQVTLSCSPISGHRSVSWYQQTPGQGLQFLFEYFSETQRNKGNFPGRFSGRQFSNSRSEMNVSTLELGDSALYLCASSFGGAGNTIYFGEGSWLTVV.

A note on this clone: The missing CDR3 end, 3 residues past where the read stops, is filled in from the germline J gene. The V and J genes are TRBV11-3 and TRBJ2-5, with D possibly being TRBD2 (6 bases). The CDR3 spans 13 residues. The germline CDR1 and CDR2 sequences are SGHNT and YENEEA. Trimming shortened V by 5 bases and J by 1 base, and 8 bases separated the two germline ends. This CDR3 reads CASSLGGQETQYF. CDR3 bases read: TGTGCCAGCAGCCTCGGGGGCCAAGAGACC.

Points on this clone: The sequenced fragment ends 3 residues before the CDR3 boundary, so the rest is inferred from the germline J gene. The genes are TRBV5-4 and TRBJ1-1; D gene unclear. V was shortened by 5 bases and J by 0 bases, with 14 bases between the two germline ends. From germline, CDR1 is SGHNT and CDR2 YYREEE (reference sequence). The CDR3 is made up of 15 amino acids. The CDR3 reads CASRLTPSLNTEAFF. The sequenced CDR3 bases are TGTGCCAGCAGGTTGACTCCGTCCTTGAACACTGAA.

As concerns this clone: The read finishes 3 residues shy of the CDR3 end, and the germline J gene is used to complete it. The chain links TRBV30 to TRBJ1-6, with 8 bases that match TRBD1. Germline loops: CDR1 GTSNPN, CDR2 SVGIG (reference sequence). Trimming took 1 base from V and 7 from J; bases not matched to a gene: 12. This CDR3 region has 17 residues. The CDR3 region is CAWSGGTGKTNNSPLHF. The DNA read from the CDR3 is TGTGCCTGGAGTGGGGGGACAGGCAAAACGAACAATTCACCC.

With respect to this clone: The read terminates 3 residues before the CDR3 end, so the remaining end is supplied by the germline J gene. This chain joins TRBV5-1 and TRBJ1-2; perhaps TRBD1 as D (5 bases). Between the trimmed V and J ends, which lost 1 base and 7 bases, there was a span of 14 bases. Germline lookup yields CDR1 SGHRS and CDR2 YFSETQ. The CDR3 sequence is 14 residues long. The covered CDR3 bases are TGCGCCAGCAGCTTGTTGGGGGACTTGTCTGGC. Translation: CASSLLGDLSG. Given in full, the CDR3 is CASSLLGDLSGYTF.

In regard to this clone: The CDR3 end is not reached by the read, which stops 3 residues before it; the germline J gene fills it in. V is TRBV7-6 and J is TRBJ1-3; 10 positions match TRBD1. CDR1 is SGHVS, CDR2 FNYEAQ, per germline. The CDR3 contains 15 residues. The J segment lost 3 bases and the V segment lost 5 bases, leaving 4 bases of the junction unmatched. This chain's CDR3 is CASSVRTGGGNTIYF. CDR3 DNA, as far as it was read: TGTGCCAGCAGCGTAAGGACAGGGGGTGGAAACACC.

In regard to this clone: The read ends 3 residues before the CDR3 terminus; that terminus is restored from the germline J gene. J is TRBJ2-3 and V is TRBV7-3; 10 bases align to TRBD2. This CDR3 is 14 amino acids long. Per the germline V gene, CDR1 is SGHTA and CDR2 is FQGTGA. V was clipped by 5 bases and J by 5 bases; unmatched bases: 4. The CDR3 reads CASSMLAGEDTQYF. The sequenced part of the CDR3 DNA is TGTGCCAGCAGCATGCTAGCGGGAGAAGATACG.

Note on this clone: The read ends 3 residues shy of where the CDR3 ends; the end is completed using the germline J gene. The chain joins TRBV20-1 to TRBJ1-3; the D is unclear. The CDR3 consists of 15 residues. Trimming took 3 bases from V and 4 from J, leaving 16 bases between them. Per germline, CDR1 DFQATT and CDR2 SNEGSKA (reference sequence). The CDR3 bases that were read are TGCAGTGCTAGTAATCCGGTAGAGGGCGGAAACACC. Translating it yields CSASNPVEGGNT. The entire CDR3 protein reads CSASNPVEGGNTIYF.

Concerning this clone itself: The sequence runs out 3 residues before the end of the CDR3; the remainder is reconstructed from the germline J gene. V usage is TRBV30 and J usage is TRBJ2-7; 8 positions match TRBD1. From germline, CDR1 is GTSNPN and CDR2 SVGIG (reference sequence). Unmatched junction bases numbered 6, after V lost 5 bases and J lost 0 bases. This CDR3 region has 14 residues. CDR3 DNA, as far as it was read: TGTGCCTGGGACAGGGGTTCGAGCTCCTACGAG. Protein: CAWDRGSSSYE. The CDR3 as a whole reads CAWDRGSSSYEQYF.

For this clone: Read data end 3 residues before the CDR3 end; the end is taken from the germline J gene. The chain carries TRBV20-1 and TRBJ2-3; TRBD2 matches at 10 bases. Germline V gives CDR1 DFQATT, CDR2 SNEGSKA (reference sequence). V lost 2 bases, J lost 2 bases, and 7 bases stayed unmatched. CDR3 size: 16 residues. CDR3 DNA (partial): TGCAGTGCTAGACCCGGACTAGCGGTTTACACAGATACG. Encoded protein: CSARPGLAVYTDT. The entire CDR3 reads CSARPGLAVYTDTQYF.

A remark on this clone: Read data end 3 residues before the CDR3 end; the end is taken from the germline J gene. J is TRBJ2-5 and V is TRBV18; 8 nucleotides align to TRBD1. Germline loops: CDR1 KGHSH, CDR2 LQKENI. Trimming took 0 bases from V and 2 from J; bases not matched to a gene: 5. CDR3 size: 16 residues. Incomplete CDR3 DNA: TGTGCCAGCTCACCACCGGCGGGACAGGAACAAGAGACC. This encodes CASSPPAGQEQET. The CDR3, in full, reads CASSPPAGQEQETQYF.

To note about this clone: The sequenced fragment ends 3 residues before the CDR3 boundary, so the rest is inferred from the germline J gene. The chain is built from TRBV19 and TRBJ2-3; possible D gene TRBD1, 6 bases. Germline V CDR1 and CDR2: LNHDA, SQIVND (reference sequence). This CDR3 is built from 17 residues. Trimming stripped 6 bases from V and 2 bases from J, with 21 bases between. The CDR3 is CASSLTGTNLATDTQYF. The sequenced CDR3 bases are TGTGCCAGTAGCTTAACCGGGACAAATTTGGCCACAGATACG.

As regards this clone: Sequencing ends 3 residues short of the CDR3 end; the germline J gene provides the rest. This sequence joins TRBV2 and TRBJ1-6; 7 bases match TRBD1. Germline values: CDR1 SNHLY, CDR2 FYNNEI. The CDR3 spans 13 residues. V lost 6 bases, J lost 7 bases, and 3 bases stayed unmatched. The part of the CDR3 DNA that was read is TGTGCCAGCAGGGACAGGACGAATTCACCC. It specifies CASRDRTNSP. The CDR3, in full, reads CASRDRTNSPLHF.

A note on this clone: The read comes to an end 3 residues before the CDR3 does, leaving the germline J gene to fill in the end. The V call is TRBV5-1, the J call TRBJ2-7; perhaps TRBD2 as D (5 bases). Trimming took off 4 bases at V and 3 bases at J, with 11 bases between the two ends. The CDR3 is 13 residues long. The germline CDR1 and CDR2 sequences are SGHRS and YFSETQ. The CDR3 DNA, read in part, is TGCGCCAGCAGCCAGCTAGCCCTCTACGAG. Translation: CASSQLALYE. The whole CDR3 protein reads CASSQLALYEQYF.